The 2 T cell receptor beta chains below were found in one sample sequenced in a study of shared clonotypes between healthy human individuals. The protocol was immunoSEQ multiplex PCR, while the TCRdb copy is restricted to in-frame clones and leaves out a portion. This table holds 2 million to 3 million clones, 80% to 95% found once. Sequencing was done on a sample of naive CD4+ T cells from PBMCs. Described subset: CD45RA+ positively selected. These receptors came from a man aged 18 to 29 in good health. Some clones in this sample may be carry-over from other donors' samples.

J is TRBJ2-3 and V is TRBV4-3; D uncertain. The CDR3 runs to 15 residues. V was trimmed by 3 bases and J by 4 bases, leaving 14 bases between them. Germline CDR1 LGHNA, CDR2 YSLEER. The CDR3 coding sequence is TGCGCCAGCAGCCAGTCGGCTGTTAGGGCAGATACGCAGTATTTT. Translation: CASSQSAVRADTQYF.

Points on this clone: The sample holds other DNA sequences that translate to the same CDR3. The chain couples TRBV7-2 to TRBJ1-1, with a possible D match to TRBD1 (5 bases). CDR3 length: 14 amino acids. The germline CDR1 and CDR2 sequences are SGHTA and FQGNSA. V lost 3 bases to trimming and J lost 1 base, with 9 bases between them. CDR3 DNA: TGTGCCAGCAGCTTTCAGGGAGGGAACACTGAAGCTTTCTTT. This sequence encodes CASSFQGGNTEAFF.